Listed below are T cell receptor beta chains from one sample, sequenced in a study of T-cell reconstitution after alpha-beta-depleted transplantation in children. TCRdb reprocessed the PCR reads via MiXCR and lists one record per CDR3 protein. Seen here are approximately 430,000 distinct CDR3 sequences, roughly 16% observed once, and the top ten hold roughly 29%. The sequenced sample was PBMCs, mostly from graft donor cells, obtained 360 days after TCRalphabeta/CD19-depleted stem cell transplant. These receptors came from a boy under two years old who had a stem cell transplant for Wiskott-Aldrich syndrome, so the T cells may come from the graft donor. Both conserved end residues are part of each CDR3. D genes are given only for firm matches. Some rows mark clone size as missing; the rest say once, few, many or name a class of expanded clone.

clone size: NA; V gene: TRBV7-9; D gene: NA; J gene: TRBJ1-5; CDR3 DNA: TGTGCCAGCAGCTCGCAGGGGAGCGAGGAGCCCCAGCATTTT; CDR3 protein: CASSSQGSEEPQHF
clone size: NA; V gene: TRBV19; D gene: NA; J gene: TRBJ2-2; CDR3 DNA: TGTGCCAGTAGCCCCTTTAGCGCCGGGGAGCTGTTTTTT; CDR3 protein: CASSPFSAGELFF
clone size: NA; V gene: TRBV6-5; D gene: NA; J gene: TRBJ2-2; CDR3 DNA: TGTGCCAGCGGTTGGGGGGGCGACACCGGGGAGCTGTTTTTT; CDR3 protein: CASGWGGDTGELFF
clone size: few; V gene: TRBV30; D gene: NA; J gene: TRBJ1-6; CDR3 DNA: TGTGCCTGGACGACCGCGAGCTCCTATAATTCACCCCTCCACTTT; CDR3 protein: CAWTTASSYNSPLHF
clone size: NA; V gene: TRBV11-2; D gene: NA; J gene: TRBJ2-7; CDR3 DNA: TGTGCCAGCAGCTTAGCGGTGGACCCCGCCAGTTACGAGCAGTACTTC; CDR3 protein: CASSLAVDPASYEQYF
clone size: few; V gene: TRBV29-1; D gene: TRBD2; J gene: TRBJ2-5; CDR3 DNA: TGCAGCGTCTACACTAGCGGGAGGAGCGAGACCCAGTACTTC; CDR3 protein: CSVYTSGRSETQYF
clone size: few; V gene: TRBV11-3; D gene: NA; J gene: TRBJ2-3; CDR3 DNA: TGTGCCAGCAGCTTAGCAGGTTTCCCAGATACGCAGTATTTT; CDR3 protein: CASSLAGFPDTQYF
clone size: NA; V gene: TRBV5-5; D gene: NA; J gene: TRBJ2-7; CDR3 DNA: TGTGCCAGCAGTTCATATGGGGGTAGCTACGAGCAGTACTTC; CDR3 protein: CASSSYGGSYEQYF
clone size: once; V gene: TRBV6-2/TRBV6-3; D gene: NA; J gene: TRBJ2-3; CDR3 DNA: TGTGCCAGCAGCTCCCCCGGGCCCACAGATACGCAGTATTTT; CDR3 protein: CASSSPGPTDTQYF
clone size: NA; V gene: TRBV7-2; D gene: NA; J gene: TRBJ2-3; CDR3 DNA: TGTGCCAGCAGCCCAATGGGGGGTTGGTCGGATACGCAGTATTTT; CDR3 protein: CASSPMGGWSDTQYF
clone size: few; V gene: TRBV5-1; D gene: NA; J gene: TRBJ2-5; CDR3 DNA: TGCGCCAGCGCCCCAGGGTTCAAAGAGACCCAGTACTTC; CDR3 protein: CASAPGFKETQYF
clone size: few; V gene: TRBV4-3; D gene: TRBD2; J gene: TRBJ2-7; CDR3 DNA: TGCGCCAGCAGCCCCGGTTGGGGACTACTGGGCTACGAGCAGTACTTC; CDR3 protein: CASSPGWGLLGYEQYF
clone size: NA; V gene: TRBV4-1; D gene: NA; J gene: TRBJ1-2; CDR3 DNA: TGCGCCAGCAGCCAAGAACGCCTTGGGGCCGCTGGCGGCTACACCTTC; CDR3 protein: CASSQERLGAAGGYTF
clone size: few; V gene: TRBV12-3/TRBV12-4; D gene: TRBD1; J gene: TRBJ1-5; CDR3 DNA: TGTGCCAGCAGTCTCCGAGACAGGGAACAGCCCCAGCATTTT; CDR3 protein: CASSLRDREQPQHF
clone size: many; V gene: TRBV29-1; D gene: NA; J gene: TRBJ2-1; CDR3 DNA: TGCAGCGGAGAAGGACACTCCTACAATGAGCAGTTCTTC; CDR3 protein: CSGEGHSYNEQFF
clone size: few; V gene: TRBV5-6; D gene: NA; J gene: TRBJ2-1; CDR3 DNA: TGTGCCAGCAGCCTAGGTGGGAGGATGGGCAATGAGCAGTTCTTC; CDR3 protein: CASSLGGRMGNEQFF
clone size: few; V gene: TRBV27; D gene: NA; J gene: TRBJ2-3; CDR3 DNA: TGTGCCAGCAGTTTGAACAGGGATAGAACAGATACGCAGTATTTT; CDR3 protein: CASSLNRDRTDTQYF
clone size: few; V gene: TRBV24-1; D gene: NA; J gene: TRBJ2-1; CDR3 DNA: TGTGCCACCAGTGGGCGCGGGGCCCCTCCCTACAATGAGCAGTTCTTC; CDR3 protein: CATSGRGAPPYNEQFF
clone size: NA; V gene: TRBV7-9; D gene: TRBD1; J gene: TRBJ2-5; CDR3 DNA: TGTGCCAGCAGCTTACCGACCGGGACAGGGAGACAGACCCAGTACTTC; CDR3 protein: CASSLPTGTGRQTQYF
clone size: NA; V gene: TRBV7-8; D gene: TRBD2; J gene: TRBJ2-1; CDR3 DNA: TGTGCCAGCATTCCCCGGGGGGGGGCCCTTTCCTACAATGAGCAGTTCTTC; CDR3 protein: CASIPRGGALSYNEQFF
clone size: NA; V gene: TRBV9; D gene: NA; J gene: TRBJ2-7; CDR3 DNA: TGTGCCAGCAGCGTAGGTGCAGCGCCTAGCTTTAACCACGAGCAGTACTTC; CDR3 protein: CASSVGAAPSFNHEQYF
clone size: NA; V gene: TRBV4-1; D gene: NA; J gene: TRBJ2-7; CDR3 DNA: TGCGCCAGCAGCCGGGGCAATACCTACGAGCAGTACTTC; CDR3 protein: CASSRGNTYEQYF
clone size: few; V gene: TRBV20-1; D gene: NA; J gene: TRBJ1-6; CDR3 DNA: TGCAGTGCTAGTAACGGGGCTCGCTTCTATTCACCCCTCCACTTT; CDR3 protein: CSASNGARFYSPLHF